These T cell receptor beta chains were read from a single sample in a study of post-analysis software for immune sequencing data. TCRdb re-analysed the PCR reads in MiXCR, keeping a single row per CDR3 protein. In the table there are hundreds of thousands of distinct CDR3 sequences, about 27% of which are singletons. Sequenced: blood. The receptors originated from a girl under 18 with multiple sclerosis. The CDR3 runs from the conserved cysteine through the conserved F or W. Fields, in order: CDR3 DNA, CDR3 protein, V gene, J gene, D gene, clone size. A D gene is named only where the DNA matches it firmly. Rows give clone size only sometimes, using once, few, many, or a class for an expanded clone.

TGTGCCAGCAGCTCACGGACAGGGGGCGTCTACGAGCAGTACTTC	CASSSRTGGVYEQYF	TRBV7-2	TRBJ2-7	TRBD1	many
TGTGCCAGCAGGGGGGCTCGGGGCCCCTCTGGGGCCAACGTCCTGACTTTC	CASRGARGPSGANVLTF	TRBV6-1	TRBJ2-6	-	-
TGCAGTGCTAGATCGGGACGGTCCCTCTCCTACGAGCAGTACTTC	CSARSGRSLSYEQYF	TRBV20-1	TRBJ2-7	-	few
TGTGCCAGCAGCCTTCTTACGGGGTCGGCTACGCAGTATTTT	CASSLLTGSATQYF	TRBV7-9	TRBJ2-3	-	few
TGTGCCATCAGCCTGGACCCCACAGATACGCAGTATTTT	CAISLDPTDTQYF	TRBV10-3	TRBJ2-3	-	-
TGCAGTGCTAGAGATGCGTCTAGCCTGAACTCCTACAATGAGCAGTTCTTC	CSARDASSLNSYNEQFF	TRBV20-1	TRBJ2-1	-	few
TGTGCCAGCAGTCCCCCCCGGGGGCGGGGGGGCCAGAATGAGCAGTTCTTC	CASSPPRGRGGQNEQFF	TRBV27	TRBJ2-1	TRBD2	few
TGTGCCAGCTCAACCCGGCAGGACAGGGGGAATTCACCCCTCCACTTT	CASSTRQDRGNSPLHF	TRBV18	TRBJ1-6	TRBD1	few
TGTGCCAGCAGCCGCTCGGTAGAGCCGGAGACCCAGTACTTC	CASSRSVEPETQYF	TRBV3-1	TRBJ2-5	-	few
TGTGCCAGCAGCTATGGCCGCACCGGCTTTTCTGGCTCACCCCTCCACTTT	CASSYGRTGFSGSPLHF	TRBV7-2	TRBJ1-6	-	few
TGCAGCGTTGATGTAGGGGAGCGGGAGACCCAGTACTTC	CSVDVGERETQYF	TRBV29-1	TRBJ2-5	-	-
TGCAGTGCTTCCAGCGGGAGGATGGAGCAGTTCTTC	CSASSGRMEQFF	TRBV20-1	TRBJ2-1	TRBD2	-
TGTGCCAGCAGCGTAGCCCCTGGCGGGGGGAGCTACTACAATGAGCAGTTCTTC	CASSVAPGGGSYYNEQFF	TRBV9	TRBJ2-1	TRBD2	few
TGTGCCAGCAGCTCCAGGGTCAATCAGCCCCAGCATTTT	CASSSRVNQPQHF	TRBV7-2	TRBJ1-5	-	few
TGTGCCAGCTCACCAGGACAGGGGGTGGCAGATACGCAGTATTTT	CASSPGQGVADTQYF	TRBV18	TRBJ2-3	TRBD1	-
TGCAGTGCTGGACGGAGTAGCAATCAGCCCCAGCATTTT	CSAGRSSNQPQHF	TRBV20-1	TRBJ1-5	-	few
TGCAGTGCTTACGATGGGATGCCCGGACATTGGAACACTGAAGCTTTCTTT	CSAYDGMPGHWNTEAFF	TRBV20-1	TRBJ1-1	-	few
TGTGCCAGCAGCAAAGCCGGACTAGCGGGGGCCGTGGAGACCCAGTACTTC	CASSKAGLAGAVETQYF	TRBV21-1	TRBJ2-5	-	few
TGTGCCAGCAGTGAAGCTGGGACTAGTAATGAGCAGTTCTTC	CASSEAGTSNEQFF	TRBV2	TRBJ2-1	TRBD2	-
TGTGCCAGCAGGAGACAGGGGGCGTATGAGCAGTTCTTC	CASRRQGAYEQFF	TRBV9	TRBJ2-1	TRBD1	-
TGTGCCAGCAGCGGACTAGCGGGGGGGCTCGATACGCAGTATTTT	CASSGLAGGLDTQYF	TRBV27	TRBJ2-3	TRBD2	-
TGCGCCAGCAGCCCCTCCGTCGCCGCGCGCACAGATACGCAGTATTTT	CASSPSVAARTDTQYF	TRBV5-1	TRBJ2-3	-	-
TGCGCCAGCAGCCAAGATTTTGGCGGTGAGCAGTTCTTC	CASSQDFGGEQFF	TRBV4-3	TRBJ2-1	-	-
TGTGCCAGCAGTTACAGGTGGTCAGGGGTTAGCTCTGGGGCCAACGTCCTGACTTTC	CASSYRWSGVSSGANVLTF	TRBV6-5	TRBJ2-6	-	-
TGCGCCAGCAGCTTGGAGCCAGCGGGAGGCCCCACAGATACGCAGTATTTT	CASSLEPAGGPTDTQYF	TRBV5-1	TRBJ2-3	TRBD2	few
TGCAGCCTCCGCCCCGGGATAGGGGAGTATTCACCCCTCCACTTT	CSLRPGIGEYSPLHF	TRBV20-1	TRBJ1-6	-	once
TGTGCCAGCAGTGCCCCCGGCGGACGCTCTGGAAACACCATATATTTT	CASSAPGGRSGNTIYF	TRBV12-3/TRBV12-4	TRBJ1-3	-	-
TGTGCCAGCAGCTCGGTTCGGTCTAACTATGGCTACACCTTC	CASSSVRSNYGYTF	TRBV7-2	TRBJ1-2	-	-
TGTGCCAGCACCCCGGGACAGGTCCTCTACGAGCAGTACTTC	CASTPGQVLYEQYF	TRBV28	TRBJ2-7	TRBD1	-
TGTGCCAGCATCCTCGACGGGTCATATCAGCCCCAGCATTTT	CASILDGSYQPQHF	TRBV2	TRBJ1-5	-	-
TGCAGCGTTGAAGTCGGGACTAGGCCCTACGAGCAGTACTTC	CSVEVGTRPYEQYF	TRBV29-1	TRBJ2-7	TRBD2	-
TGCAGCGTTGTTCGGACTAGCGGGAGGCCATCCTACGAGCAGTACTTC	CSVVRTSGRPSYEQYF	TRBV29-1	TRBJ2-7	TRBD2	-
TGTGCCAGCACTTTAGCGGAAGCCCCGCATGAGCAGTTCTTC	CASTLAEAPHEQFF	TRBV28	TRBJ2-1	-	-
TGTGCCACTACAAACCCCTCAGGGACAGATACGCAGTATTTT	CATTNPSGTDTQYF	TRBV12-3/TRBV12-4	TRBJ2-3	-	-
TGTGCCAGCAGTTTGTGGCACAATGAGCAGTTCTTC	CASSLWHNEQFF	TRBV12-3/TRBV12-4	TRBJ2-1	-	few
TGTGCCGGTAGCGTAGTACACCACACCGGGGAGCTGTTTTTT	CAGSVVHHTGELFF	TRBV9	TRBJ2-2	-	-
TGTGCCAGCAAACTAGCGGGAGGGGACGAGCAGTACTTC	CASKLAGGDEQYF	TRBV28	TRBJ2-7	TRBD2	few
TGCGCCAGCAGACGCGGGACCGGCGGTGATTCACCCCTCCACTTT	CASRRGTGGDSPLHF	TRBV5-1	TRBJ1-6	-	few
TGCAGTGCGAAAAGGGTTCGCAACAATGAGCAGTTCTTC	CSAKRVRNNEQFF	TRBV20-1	TRBJ2-1	-	few
TGTGCCACCAGTGATGGGACTAGCGGGAGTCTCGGCGAGCAGTACTTC	CATSDGTSGSLGEQYF	TRBV24-1	TRBJ2-7	TRBD2	-
TGTGCCAGCAGGCGCGAAGATGCGCAGTATTTT	CASRREDAQYF	TRBV12-3/TRBV12-4	TRBJ2-3	-	once
TGCGCCAGCCGAACTAGCGGCCCCTACAATGAGCAGTTCTTC	CASRTSGPYNEQFF	TRBV5-1	TRBJ2-1	TRBD2	-
TGTGCCTCCCGTGGAGGGCCGACCTCCTACAATGAGCAGTTCTTC	CASRGGPTSYNEQFF	TRBV10-3	TRBJ2-1	-	few
TGCGCCAGCAGCCAAGGATTCAATGAGCAGTTCTTC	CASSQGFNEQFF	TRBV4-1	TRBJ2-1	-	few
TGCAGTGCCGCGTTTAAAGAGACCCAGTACTTC	CSAAFKETQYF	TRBV20-1	TRBJ2-5	-	-
TGTGCCAGCAGTGTCCTAGGGGCGGGAAGCTCCTACGAGCAGTACTTC	CASSVLGAGSSYEQYF	TRBV28	TRBJ2-7	-	-
TGTGCCAGCAGCTTAGGAGGGACAGGACCCCACGAGCAGTACTTC	CASSLGGTGPHEQYF	TRBV7-2	TRBJ2-7	TRBD1	-
TGCAGTGCTAGATCCCAAGCTCTAGCGGGGTCCTACAATGAGCAGTTCTTC	CSARSQALAGSYNEQFF	TRBV20-1	TRBJ2-1	TRBD2	few
TGTGCCAGCAGCTTACAGGCGCGGAGGTACTTC	CASSLQARRYF	TRBV11-2	TRBJ2-7	-	-
TGTGCCAGCAGTCCCCGCGCCCCCGGCGGCTACACCTTC	CASSPRAPGGYTF	TRBV27	TRBJ1-2	-	few
TGCAGCGTTGAAGAGGGGACCCCCTACGAGCAGTACTTC	CSVEEGTPYEQYF	TRBV29-1	TRBJ2-7	-	many